This T cell receptor beta chain was captured by sequencing in a study of shared T cell receptors in the human thymus. CDR1 and CDR2 from the germline V gene are SGDLS and YYNGEE. J lost 5 bases, V lost 1 base, and 4 bases had no gene match. The CDR3 spans 14 residues. Sequencing used immunoSEQ multiplex PCR; TCRdb keeps in-frame clones, though not all of them. This sample has about 660,000 clones, with more than 75% found just once. This clone showed up just once. The sample was also reused in another study, on human thymus T cells. That report notes: Having surgery to correct congenital heart defects, healthy Finnish infants acted as the donors. The source of the thymus tissue was resections taken during corrective heart surgery. Repertoires sampled from thymus and blood appeared biased in V and J gene usage.

The TCR originated in a boy in the first two years of life with a congenital heart defect. The V gene is TRBV9, the J gene TRBJ1-2; 8 bases agree with TRBD1. Sequencing input: thymocytes. The CDR3 loop is CASSVSRDRYGYTF. Here the CDR3 DNA reads TGTGCCAGCAGCGTATCCCGGGACAGGTATGGCTACACCTTC.